This T cell receptor (beta chain) emerged from a study of blood T cells in healthy people across ages. General observations from the study: Estimated diversity, derived from one million T cells, was regarded as an underestimate.

The use of a sample-barcoded 5' primer and a J-beta primer mix characterized a second PCR of roughly 6 to 11 cycles. Through a template-switch adaptor with 12 random nucleotides, each cDNA molecule received a tag. Each CDR3 protein is one row after TCRdb ran MiXCR on the 5' RACE reads. The table shows about 580,000 distinct CDR3 sequences, with around 48% occurring only once. In the case of this clonotype: What it binds is not known. A read error may explain this, as a much larger clone is one base away.

PBMCs numbering at least 6 million were isolated per sample. This CDR3 region has 15 residues. Germline CDR1 reads LGHNA; CDR2 reads YNFKEQ. This chain links TRBV4-2 with TRBJ2-6; D is uncertain. This receptor was identified in an older man in good health. The sequencing sample was made of blood. This CDR3 is CVSSQDGSGANVLTF. The CDR3 DNA is TGTGTCAGCAGCCAAGACGGGTCTGGGGCCAACGTCCTGACTTTC.